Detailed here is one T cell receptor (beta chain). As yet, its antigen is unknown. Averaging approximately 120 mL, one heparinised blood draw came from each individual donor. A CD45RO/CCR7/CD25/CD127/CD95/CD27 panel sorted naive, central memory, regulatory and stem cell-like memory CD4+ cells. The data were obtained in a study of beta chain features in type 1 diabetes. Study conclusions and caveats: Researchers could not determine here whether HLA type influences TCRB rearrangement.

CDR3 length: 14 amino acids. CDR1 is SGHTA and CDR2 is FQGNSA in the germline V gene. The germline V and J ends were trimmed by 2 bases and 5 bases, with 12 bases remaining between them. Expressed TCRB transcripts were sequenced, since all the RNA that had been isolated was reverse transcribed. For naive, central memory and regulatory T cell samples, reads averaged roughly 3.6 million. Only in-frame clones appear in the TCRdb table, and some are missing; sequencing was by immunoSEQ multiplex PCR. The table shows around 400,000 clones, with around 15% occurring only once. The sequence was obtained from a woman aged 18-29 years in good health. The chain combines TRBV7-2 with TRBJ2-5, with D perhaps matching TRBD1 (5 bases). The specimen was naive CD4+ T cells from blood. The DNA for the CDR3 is TGTGCCAGCAGCTTAAATGAAGGGGCGGAGACCCAGTACTTC. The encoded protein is CASSLNEGAETQYF.